One sample yielded the 31 T cell receptor beta chains listed below, sequenced in a study of blood T cell repertoires in COVID-19. TCRdb keeps only in-frame clones here, not all; method: immunoSEQ multiplex PCR. Of 300,000 to 350,000 clones listed, roughly 90% were seen once; the top ten hold under 1.1%. The sequenced sample consisted of peripheral blood. The receptors were gathered from a woman in her thirties or forties with COVID-19, enrolled during active disease.

This chain joins TRBV7-8 and TRBJ1-5; no firm D call. V shed 4 bases and J shed 5 bases, with 24 bases lying between them. Per germline, CDR1 SGHVS and CDR2 FQNEAQ. This CDR3 has 18 residues. The CDR3 here is CASSSRVANPLYDQPQHF. CDR3 bases: TGTGCCAGCAGCTCCCGGGTGGCAAATCCCCTATATGATCAGCCCCAGCATTTT.

The chain couples TRBV11-2 to TRBJ2-7; possible D gene TRBD2, 6 bases. The V end was cut by 3 bases, the J end by 1 base, with 13 bases between. Germline CDR1 SGHAT, CDR2 FQNNGV. The CDR3 has 15 residues. CDR3 sequence (DNA): TGTGCCAGCAGCTTCCTTTTGGCGGGGTCCTACGAGCAGTACTTC. Translated, it gives CASSFLLAGSYEQYF.

With regard to this clone: This specimen includes other DNA sequences encoding the same CDR3. V and J are TRBV24-1 and TRBJ2-1; 7 bases agree with TRBD2. This CDR3 has 15 amino acids. The germline V gene has CDR1 KGHDR and CDR2 SFDVKD. V lost 4 bases, J lost 1 base, and 3 bases stayed unmatched. The CDR3 protein is CATSDPSGSYNEQFF. CDR3 coding DNA: TGTGCCACCAGTGACCCTAGCGGATCCTACAATGAGCAGTTCTTC.

The chain uses TRBV4-3 and TRBJ2-5, with 12 bases matching TRBD2. CDR3 length: 16 residues. Germline-derived CDR1 and CDR2 are LGHNA and YSLEER. V lost 1 base, J lost 2 bases, and 2 bases stayed unmatched. CDR3: CASSQASGRDQETQYF. The DNA for the CDR3 is TGCGCCAGCAGCCAAGCTAGCGGGAGGGATCAAGAGACCCAGTACTTC.

This chain links TRBV6-5 with TRBJ2-7; TRBD1 agrees at 8 bases. The length of the CDR3 is 16 residues. The germline V gene encodes CDR1 MNHEY and CDR2 SVGAGI. Germline trimming cut 2 bases from V and 7 bases from J; bases unmatched to any gene: 13. The CDR3: CASSYSAGGPLVEQYF. The CDR3 DNA follows: TGTGCCAGCAGTTACAGCGCAGGGGGCCCCCTTGTTGAGCAGTACTTC.

J is TRBJ2-1 and V is TRBV18; D not certain. V lost 6 bases, J lost 6 bases, and 18 bases lay in between. CDR3 length equals 15 residues. CDR1 and CDR2 from the germline V gene are KGHSH and LQKENI. The CDR3, as DNA: TGTGCCAGCTCCCTCGGCCTAGGAATATTCAATGAGCAGTTCTTC. This translates into CASSLGLGIFNEQFF.

The V call is TRBV27, the J call TRBJ1-5; D is undetermined. The CDR3 is made up of 13 amino acids. With 0 bases removed from V and 10 bases from J, the gap between germline ends came to 10 bases. Germline CDR1 reads MNHEY; CDR2 reads SMNVEV (reference sequence). The CDR3 sequence is CASSLSPEAPQHF. The CDR3 DNA is TGTGCCAGCAGTTTATCACCGGAGGCTCCCCAGCATTTT.

V and J are TRBV6-6 and TRBJ2-7; 7 nucleotides match TRBD1. This CDR3 is built from 14 residues. Germline V lookup: CDR1 MNHNY, CDR2 SVGAGI (reference sequence). The V segment lost 6 bases and the J segment 3 bases; nucleotides outside the gene matches: 8. CDR3 protein: CASSRTGPVYEQYF. In nucleotides, the CDR3 is TGTGCCAGCAGCCGGACAGGCCCCGTCTACGAGCAGTACTTC.

The chain employs TRBV19 and TRBJ1-3; D perhaps matches TRBD1 (5 bases). Trimming took off 3 bases at V and 2 bases at J, with 8 bases between the two ends. The CDR3 loop spans 14 amino acids. Germline values: CDR1 LNHDA, CDR2 SQIVND (reference sequence). CDR3 in DNA: TGTGCCAGTAGTATCAGGGCGACTGGAAACACCATATATTTT. It specifies CASSIRATGNTIYF.

V is TRBV4-1 and J is TRBJ1-5; tentative D call: TRBD1 (5 bases). The CDR3 runs 15 residues. Germline V gene lookup returns CDR1 MGHRA and CDR2 YSYEKL. Between the trimmed V and J ends, which lost 4 bases and 6 bases, there was a span of 16 bases. The CDR3 DNA reads TGCGCCAGCAGCCTAACGGACATCAAAGGTCAGCCCCAGCATTTT. This encodes CASSLTDIKGQPQHF.

This clone was counted a few times. This sample also contains other DNA sequences that code for the same CDR3. The chain uses TRBV7-9 and TRBJ2-7; D possibly corresponds to TRBD2 (5 bases). The CDR3 extends over 12 amino acids. Germline loops: CDR1 SEHNR, CDR2 FQNEAQ (reference sequence). V was pared by 1 base and J by 6 bases, with 7 bases between. The CDR3 bases are TGTGCCAGCAGCTTAGAGGGAGCCGAGCAGTACTTC. Protein: CASSLEGAEQYF.

In its sample, this clone was seen once. This chain connects TRBV7-2 to TRBJ2-7, with D tentatively TRBD1 (6 bases). Germline V CDR1 and CDR2: SGHTA, FQGNSA. This CDR3 is 17 amino acids long. V lost 7 bases, J lost 0 bases, and 22 bases lay in between. CDR3 region: CASILGEGQINSYEQYF. The CDR3 bases are TGTGCCAGCATTCTCGGGGAAGGACAGATTAACTCCTACGAGCAGTACTTC.

This sequence joins TRBV12-3 or TRBV12-4 and TRBJ2-1; D ambiguous. The CDR3 consists of 10 residues. V gave up 6 bases and J gave up 7 bases, with 4 bases separating them. CDR3 protein: CASRSNEQFF. The CDR3, as DNA: TGTGCCAGCAGGTCGAATGAGCAGTTCTTC.

This sequence joins TRBV5-1 and TRBJ2-5; 7 bases agree with TRBD1. The length of the CDR3 is 15 residues. Germline loops: CDR1 SGHRS, CDR2 YFSETQ. Trimming removed 0 bases from V and 1 base from J; junction bases left unmatched: 3. The CDR3 DNA reads TGCGCCAGCAGCTTGGACAGGGGAGTCCAAGAGACCCAGTACTTC. Residues: CASSLDRGVQETQYF.

This rearrangement joins TRBV5-4 to TRBJ2-1, with a tentative D call TRBD2 (6 bases). V was clipped by 0 bases and J by 5 bases, with 15 bases between them. From germline, CDR1 is SGHNT and CDR2 YYREEE (reference sequence). CDR3 length equals 16 residues. The CDR3 bases are TGTGCCAGCAGCTTGGTGAGGGACTTGATAGACAATGAGCAGTTCTTC. This translates into CASSLVRDLIDNEQFF.

This chain links TRBV7-2 with TRBJ2-7; D is unresolved. The CDR3 has 11 residues. The V gene's germline CDR1 is SGHTA and CDR2 FQGNSA. Trimming removed 5 bases at V and 3 bases at J, with 5 bases between. The CDR3 here is CASSALYEQYF. The CDR3 coding sequence is TGTGCCAGCAGCGCACTCTACGAGCAGTACTTC.

V is TRBV12-3 or TRBV12-4 and J is TRBJ1-5; TRBD1 matches at 8 bases. V shed 3 bases, J shed 7 bases, and the junction held 2 bases outside the gene matches. The CDR3 has 13 residues. The CDR3 DNA is TGTGCCAGCAGTTTGACAGGGGACCAGCCCCAGCATTTT. Protein sequence: CASSLTGDQPQHF.

The chain recombines TRBV30 with TRBJ1-1; 10 nucleotides line up with TRBD1. Germline assignment: CDR1 GTSNPN and CDR2 SVGIG (reference sequence). V was clipped by 5 bases and J by 6 bases; unmatched bases: 9. CDR3 length: 14 residues. The CDR3 nucleotides are TGTGCCTGGGCCCGGGACAGGGGCCGATCTGAAGCTTTCTTT. Amino acid sequence: CAWARDRGRSEAFF.

This clone was counted a few times. J is TRBJ1-6 and V is TRBV7-2; TRBD1 agrees at 7 bases. Unmatched junction bases numbered 3, after V lost 3 bases and J lost 7 bases. The CDR3 is 14 residues long. Germline V gene data show CDR1 as SGHTA and CDR2 as FQGNSA. The CDR3 DNA reads as TGTGCCAGCAGCTTGACAGGGCGGAATTCACCCCTCCACTTT. This sequence encodes CASSLTGRNSPLHF.

The chain recombines TRBV5-1 with TRBJ2-7; 7 bases are a match to TRBD1. V lost 8 bases and J lost 3; bases outside the gene matches: 5. This CDR3 has 12 residues. Germline assignment: CDR1 SGHRS and CDR2 YFSETQ. The CDR3 nucleotides are TGCGCCAGTTCGACAGGGTACTACGAGCAGTACTTC. Protein: CASSTGYYEQYF.

The rearrangement links TRBV6-4 to TRBJ2-2; TRBD1 matches 10 bases. There are 15 residues in the CDR3. Germline loops: CDR1 MRHNA, CDR2 SNTAGT. With 10 bases clipped from V and 6 bases from J, the junction kept 11 bases outside the gene matches. CDR3 in amino acids: CANQTGTGAAGELFF. In DNA form, the CDR3 reads TGTGCCAACCAAACCGGGACAGGGGCGGCCGGGGAGCTGTTTTTT.

The gene calls are TRBV5-1 and TRBJ2-7; TRBD1 matches at 10 bases. V gave up 2 bases and J gave up 3 bases; unmatched junction bases: 2. This CDR3 comprises 14 residues. Germline V gives CDR1 SGHRS, CDR2 YFSETQ. CDR3 sequence: CASSFRDRGYEQYF. The CDR3 bases are TGCGCCAGCAGCTTCCGGGACAGGGGCTACGAGCAGTACTTC.

J is TRBJ2-1 and V is TRBV15; D unclear. The CDR3 covers 12 residues. Germline V gene sequence: CDR1 LNHNV, CDR2 YYDKDF (reference sequence). Trimming removed 0 bases at V and 9 bases at J, with 6 bases between. As DNA, the CDR3 is TGTGCCACCAGCAGAGATTTTAGTGAGCAGTTCTTC. The encoded protein is CATSRDFSEQFF.

J is TRBJ2-2 and V is TRBV10-3, with 8 positions matching TRBD1. Trimming removed 9 bases from V and 6 bases from J; junction bases left unmatched: 9. The CDR3 runs 14 residues. CDR1 and CDR2 (germline): ENHRY, SYGVKD. The chain's CDR3 is CAMSATGASGELFF. The CDR3 nucleotides are TGTGCCATGTCCGCGACAGGGGCATCCGGGGAGCTGTTTTTT.

This clone appeared once. The chain carries TRBV27 and TRBJ1-1; weak D call: TRBD1 (6 bases). The germline CDR1 and CDR2 sequences are MNHEY and SMNVEV (reference sequence). The length of the CDR3 is 16 residues. Trimming removed 8 bases at V and 2 bases at J, with 21 bases between. This chain's CDR3 is CASYLRAGATNTEAFF. The CDR3 region has the DNA TGTGCCAGCTATTTAAGGGCAGGGGCCACCAACACTGAAGCTTTCTTT.

This chain joins TRBV7-8 and TRBJ2-7; D possibly corresponds to TRBD2 (5 bases). The length of the CDR3 is 15 residues. Germline V gene lookup returns CDR1 SGHVS and CDR2 FQNEAQ. The V end lost 4 bases, the J end lost 1 base, and 14 bases lay between the germline ends. CDR3 protein: CASSSHRTSSYEQYF. CDR3 bases: TGTGCCAGCAGCTCCCACCGAACTAGTTCCTACGAGCAGTACTTC.

The chain is built from TRBV10-3 and TRBJ1-1; D call uncertain. V was trimmed by 4 bases and J by 4 bases, leaving 10 bases between them. Looked up from germline, CDR1 is ENHRY and CDR2 is SYGVKD. The CDR3 contains 13 residues. CDR3 residues: CAISAAGSTEAFF. The CDR3 DNA reads TGTGCCATCAGTGCAGCGGGGTCCACTGAAGCTTTCTTT.

The CDR3 loop is CASSLRDFSTDTQYF. DNA for the CDR3: TGTGCCAGCAGCCTTCGGGACTTCTCCACAGATACGCAGTATTTT. The chain couples TRBV14 to TRBJ2-3; D possibly corresponds to TRBD2 (6 bases). The CDR3 is 15 amino acids. The V gene's germline CDR1 is SGHDN and CDR2 FVKESK. V was cut by 4 bases and J by 2 bases, with 13 bases left in between.

The CDR3: CASIPLAGGRETQYF. Here the CDR3 DNA reads TGTGCCAGCATCCCTTTAGCGGGAGGTAGGGAGACCCAGTACTTC. The chain joins TRBV2 to TRBJ2-5, with 10 bases that match TRBD2. V dropped 7 bases and J dropped 5; count of bases not matched to a gene: 10. There are 15 residues in the CDR3. The germline gives CDR1 SNHLY, CDR2 FYNNEI.

The chain links TRBV27 to TRBJ1-1; 8 bases map to TRBD1. V shed 4 bases and J 4 bases; nucleotides not matched to a gene: 2. The CDR3 has 13 residues. Germline V gene sequence: CDR1 MNHEY, CDR2 SMNVEV (reference sequence). The CDR3 coding sequence is TGTGCCAGCAGTTACAGGGGGACCACTGAAGCTTTCTTT. It is translated as CASSYRGTTEAFF.

CDR3 loop: CASNRDKYYGYTF. The CDR3 coding sequence is TGTGCCAGTAACCGGGACAAATACTATGGCTACACCTTC. The chain is built from TRBV19 and TRBJ1-2; D may be TRBD1 (6 bases). The V end lost 7 bases, the J end lost 3 bases, and 12 bases lay between the germline ends. Germline V gives CDR1 LNHDA, CDR2 SQIVND (reference sequence). The CDR3 length is 13 residues.